This TCR beta chain came from a study of cytomegalovirus exposure and HLA in healthy donors. The CDR3 has 16 amino acids. CDR1 and CDR2 (germline): MNHEY, SMNVEV (reference sequence). With V trimmed by 2 bases and J by 2 bases, 6 bases remained unmatched. Study observations and caveats: In an earlier analysis, about 87% or about 30%: the productive usage of most TCR beta V segments. The availability of immune exposure information extended only to CMV serostatus.

Worth noting for this clone: Antigen: not known.

PCR involved 60 Vbeta and 13 Jbeta primers. Methods used by the authors: It was a later analysis that counted about 80 million unique TCR beta chains, of which about 10 million were shared. Repertoires were generated with immunoSEQ multiplex PCR, while TCRdb's copy carries only in-frame clones and drops some. Clonal size and the V and J genes are those of that table, whereas D and trimming came from the DNA. The table lists some 180,000 clones, roughly 80% of them singletons, with over 1.5% in the top ten. The chain uses TRBV27 and TRBJ1-2, with 9 bases aligning to TRBD1. Sequencing used PBMCs. The origin of this receptor is a man between 35 and 55 years old in good health and CMV-seronegative. CDR3 loop: CASSLSGTGSNYGYTF. Written as DNA, the CDR3 is TGTGCCAGCAGTTTAAGTGGGACAGGGTCCAACTATGGCTACACCTTC.